The 14 T cell receptor beta chains below come from one sample, sequenced in a study of beta chain features in type 1 diabetes. Expressed TCRB transcripts were sequenced after all isolated RNA was converted to cDNA. Here immunoSEQ multiplex PCR was the method, and the copy in TCRdb shows in-frame clones only, minus some. Of some 220,000 clones detected, approximately 11% appear once; the ten largest clones hold roughly 1.3%. Sequencing was done on a sample of central memory CD4+ T cells from blood. The receptors here all came from a man aged 18 to 35 in good health.

The chain couples TRBV7-3 to TRBJ2-1; TRBD2 agrees at 10 bases. V lost 2 bases and J lost 4; bases outside the gene matches: 5. The germline CDR1 and CDR2 sequences are SGHTA and FQGTGA. This CDR3 is 16 amino acids long. CDR3 residues: CASSLSLAGNYNEQFF. In nucleotides, the CDR3 is TGTGCCAGCAGCTTATCACTAGCGGGGAATTACAATGAGCAGTTCTTC.

This clone occurred a few times. This chain joins TRBV7-8 and TRBJ2-3; 12 bases fit TRBD2. Trimming cost V 5 bases and J 2 bases; bases outside gene matches: 8. The CDR3 has 17 amino acids. Germline V lookup: CDR1 SGHVS, CDR2 FQNEAQ. CDR3 DNA sequence: TGTGCCAGCAGCCCACGACTAGCGGGAGAGGTCACAGATACGCAGTATTTT. This gives the protein CASSPRLAGEVTDTQYF.

The rearrangement uses TRBV5-4 and TRBJ2-5; tentatively, D is TRBD2 (5 bases). The CDR3 runs 12 residues. The V and J ends lost 2 bases and 5 bases respectively, with 7 bases between them. CDR1 SGHNT and CDR2 YYREEE come from the germline V gene (reference sequence). This CDR3 is CASSFPGETQYF. CDR3 in DNA: TGTGCCAGCAGCTTTCCGGGGGAGACCCAGTACTTC.

V and J are TRBV7-2 and TRBJ2-7; 8 bases are a match to TRBD1. This CDR3 is built from 16 residues. CDR1 SGHTA and CDR2 FQGNSA come from the germline V gene. Trimming took 6 bases from V and 1 from J; bases not matched to a gene: 11. This CDR3 reads CASSLPGGAGSYEQYF. The CDR3 DNA reads TGTGCCAGCAGTCTTCCAGGGGGCGCCGGATCCTACGAGCAGTACTTC.

The genes are TRBV30 and TRBJ1-2; 10 bases match TRBD1. Germline trimming cut 1 base from V and 6 bases from J; bases unmatched to any gene: 8. Germline lookup yields CDR1 GTSNPN and CDR2 SVGIG (reference sequence). The CDR3 is 15 residues long. CDR3 sequence: CAWSGGTGEMDGYTF. The CDR3 coding sequence is TGTGCCTGGAGTGGGGGGACAGGGGAGATGGATGGCTACACCTTC.

This chain links TRBV7-9 with TRBJ1-1; 7 bases line up with TRBD1. The germline gives CDR1 SEHNR, CDR2 FQNEAQ (reference sequence). This CDR3 is 13 amino acids long. Trimming at V came to 3 bases and at J to 7 bases, leaving 5 bases not matched to a gene. CDR3 residues: CASSFTQGDEAFF. The CDR3 bases are TGTGCCAGCAGCTTTACTCAGGGGGATGAAGCTTTCTTT.

This clone showed up just a few times. The J gene is TRBJ2-3, the V gene TRBV30; the D is unclear. The CDR3 runs 11 residues. Trimming pared 2 bases from V and 6 bases from J, leaving 6 bases between. Germline V lookup: CDR1 GTSNPN, CDR2 SVGIG (reference sequence). The DNA of the CDR3 is TGTGCCTGGAGTAGTGGGGATACGCAGTATTTT. Protein: CAWSSGDTQYF.

In this sample, this clone turned up a few times. V gene TRBV7-2 combines with J gene TRBJ1-5; tentatively, D is TRBD1 (5 bases). This CDR3 has 13 amino acids. Germline V gives CDR1 SGHTA, CDR2 FQGNSA. The V end was cut by 5 bases, the J end by 9 bases, with 14 bases between. CDR3 in DNA: TGTGCCAGCAGCGGGGCGGCCGGGAGGCCCCAGCATTTT. This translates into CASSGAAGRPQHF.

This clone was counted only a few times. The chain uses TRBV21-1 and TRBJ2-5; the DNA was not used to check the table's D call, TRBD1. TRBV21-1 is tagged as a pseudogene. The CDR3 extends over 16 amino acids. The DNA of the CDR3 is TGTGCCAGCAGCGCCCGGGACAGGGGGATTTCGGAGACCCAGTACTTC. This encodes CASSARDRGISETQYF.

This clone was observed a handful of times. CDR3 nucleotide sequence: TGTGCCTGGAAGCGACTAGCGTGGGCAGATACGCAGTATTTT. It specifies CAWKRLAWADTQYF. The chain uses TRBV30 and TRBJ2-3, with 8 bases lining up with TRBD2. This CDR3 is built from 14 residues. Germline CDR1 is GTSNPN and CDR2 is SVGIG (reference sequence). J was trimmed by 4 bases and V by 4 bases; bases with no gene match: 7. The variable domain in full, with the rest retrieved from reference TRBV30 and TRBJ2-3, is SQTIHQWPATLVQPVGSPLSLECTVEGTSNPNLYWYRQAAGRGLQLLFYSVGIGQISSEVPQNLSASRPQDRQFILSSKKLLLSDSGFYLCAWKRLAWADTQYFGPGTRLTVL.

This chain uses TRBV4-2 with TRBJ2-7; D may be TRBD1 (6 bases). The CDR3 runs 16 residues. The germline V gene has CDR1 LGHNA and CDR2 YNFKEQ. Trimming took 0 bases from V and 2 from J, leaving 14 bases between them. CDR3 nucleotides: TGTGCCAGCAGCCAAGATCCTTCTAGGGGGACCTACGAGCAGTACTTC. This encodes CASSQDPSRGTYEQYF.

The V and J genes are TRBV7-6 and TRBJ2-7; 7 nucleotides agree with TRBD2. V shed 5 bases and J 0 bases; nucleotides not matched to a gene: 10. The CDR3 has 16 amino acids. The germline gives CDR1 SGHVS, CDR2 FNYEAQ. The CDR3 nucleotides are TGTGCCAGCAGCGCGCAGACTAGCCTCACCTCCTACGAGCAGTACTTC. This sequence encodes CASSAQTSLTSYEQYF.

In this sample, this clone turned up many times. The chain recombines TRBV7-2 with TRBJ2-2, with D possibly TRBD2 on 6 matching bases. V lost 5 bases and J 4 bases, leaving 11 bases between the germline ends. The CDR3 totals 14 residues. Germline CDR1 is SGHTA and CDR2 is FQGNSA. CDR3: CASSNGTRTGELFF. DNA for the CDR3: TGTGCCAGCAGCAATGGGACTCGCACCGGGGAGCTGTTTTTT.

Comment on this clone: This sequence may be a read error, since a much larger clone differs from it by one base. V usage is TRBV4-2 and J usage is TRBJ2-6; TRBD1 aligns across 9 bases. V lost 3 bases, J lost 4 bases, and 10 bases stayed unmatched. This CDR3 is 18 amino acids long. The germline gives CDR1 LGHNA, CDR2 YNFKEQ. The CDR3 nucleotides are TGTGCCAGCAGCCACGTGGGTGGGACAGGGTTAGGGGCCAACGTCCTGACTTTC. Translation gives CASSHVGGTGLGANVLTF.